A single sample is the source of the 23 T cell receptor beta chains below, sequenced in a study of vaccination effects on CD4 cells after COVID-19. No antigen is known for these receptors. Antigen-specific CD4+ T cells were expanded with viral peptide pools in the ViraFEST assay before sequencing. CD4+ T cells were isolated after around 10 days of culture. Two-dose BNT162b2 or mRNA-1273 vaccination was given to participants. Clones were read by immunoSEQ multiplex PCR, and TCRdb kept only the in-frame ones, dropping some. The repertoire holds approximately 65,000 clones, about 74% seen once, with 1.5% to 1.9% in the top ten. The sample in question was CD4+ T cells from PBMCs cultured with HCoV-229E spike peptides, obtained after COVID-19 vaccination. Receptor source: a human donor who received a COVID-19 vaccine.

J is TRBJ1-3 and V is TRBV6-2 or TRBV6-3; 7 positions match TRBD1. There are 17 residues in the CDR3. Trimming cost V 4 bases and J 3 bases; bases outside gene matches: 12. Germline CDR1 is MNHEY and CDR2 is SVGEGT. CDR3 sequence reads: CASSLPPTGTSGNTIYF. CDR3 coding DNA: TGTGCCAGCAGTTTGCCCCCGACAGGGACGAGTGGAAACACCATATATTTT.

V is TRBV2 and J is TRBJ1-6; maybe TRBD1 (6 bases). The CDR3 runs 15 residues. The V end lost 6 bases, the J end lost 7 bases, and 16 bases lay between the germline ends. The V gene's germline CDR1 is SNHLY and CDR2 FYNNEI. CDR3 sequence reads: CASREQGIRNSPLHF. The CDR3 coding sequence is TGTGCCAGCAGAGAACAGGGAATTAGAAATTCACCCCTCCACTTT.

The rearrangement uses TRBV9 and TRBJ2-1; TRBD1 matches 8 bases. Unmatched junction bases numbered 6, after V lost 4 bases and J lost 0 bases. The CDR3 totals 16 residues. The V gene's germline CDR1 is SGDLS and CDR2 YYNGEE. DNA for the CDR3: TGTGCCAGCAGCCCTCGGACAGGGAGCTCCTACAATGAGCAGTTCTTC. Encoded protein: CASSPRTGSSYNEQFF.

V usage is TRBV3-1 (or the pseudogene TRBV3-2) and J usage is TRBJ1-2, with TRBD1 matching over 10 bases. The CDR3 runs 13 residues. Looked up from germline, CDR1 is LGHDT and CDR2 is YNNKEL (reference sequence). V was clipped by 6 bases and J by 4 bases; unmatched bases: 2. CDR3 residues: CASRGQGSYGYTF. CDR3 nucleotide sequence: TGTGCCAGCAGGGGACAGGGGTCCTATGGCTACACCTTC.

The genes are TRBV6-5 and TRBJ1-2; 7 nucleotides match TRBD1. The V segment lost 6 bases and the J segment 2 bases; nucleotides outside the gene matches: 3. The CDR3 totals 13 residues. Germline CDR1 and CDR2: MNHEY and SVGAGI. The CDR3 coding sequence is TGTGCCAGCAGGCGGGACAGCAACTATGGCTACACCTTC. This gives the protein CASRRDSNYGYTF.

The chain employs TRBV5-1 and TRBJ2-2; D unclear. Trimming shortened V by 0 bases and J by 5 bases, and 5 bases separated the two germline ends. The CDR3 is 13 amino acids. Germline values: CDR1 SGHRS, CDR2 YFSETQ. The CDR3 protein is CASSLGSTGELFF. The CDR3 DNA reads TGCGCCAGCAGCTTGGGTAGTACCGGGGAGCTGTTTTTT.

The V gene is TRBV24-1, the J gene TRBJ2-3, with 13 bases identical to TRBD2. From germline, CDR1 is KGHDR and CDR2 SFDVKD. The CDR3 sequence is 17 residues long. V trimming: 4 bases; J trimming: 2 bases; junction bases outside the gene matches: 5. The DNA of the CDR3 is TGTGCCACCAGTGAGGGGACTAGCGGGGAGATCACAGATACGCAGTATTTT. Translating it yields CATSEGTSGEITDTQYF.

This clone was observed a handful of times. The V gene is TRBV6-5, the J gene TRBJ1-6; D possibly corresponds to TRBD1 (6 bases). CDR1 is MNHEY and CDR2 is SVGAGI in the germline V gene. The CDR3 has 15 residues. V lost 0 bases, J lost 11 bases, and 14 bases lay in between. The DNA for the CDR3 is TGTGCCAGCAGTTACTCCTTCGACAGGAAGGCACCCCTCCACTTT. Its protein product is CASSYSFDRKAPLHF.

The chain carries TRBV28 and TRBJ2-3; tentative D call: TRBD2 (6 bases). V lost 6 bases to trimming and J lost 1 base, with 14 bases between them. The CDR3 totals 15 residues. The germline CDR1 and CDR2 sequences are MDHEN and SYDVKM. In nucleotides, the CDR3 is TGTGCCAGCAGGGGGGGTAGCGCGGGCACAGATACGCAGTATTTT. This translates into CASRGGSAGTDTQYF. Based on the CDR3 plus reference TRBV28 and TRBJ2-3, the full variable domain is DVKVTQSSRYLVKRTGEKVFLECVQDMDHENMFWYRQDPGLGLRLIYFSYDVKMKEKGDIPEGYSVSREKKERFSLILESASTNQTSMYLCASRGGSAGTDTQYFGPGTRLTVL.

The V gene is TRBV9, the J gene TRBJ1-1, with D hard to call. V was pared by 0 bases and J by 3 bases, with 6 bases between. Germline V gene lookup returns CDR1 SGDLS and CDR2 YYNGEE. The CDR3 has 13 residues. The DNA of the CDR3 is TGTGCCAGCAGCGTAGAGGCGTACACTGAAGCTTTCTTT. Residues: CASSVEAYTEAFF.

This chain joins TRBV5-1 and TRBJ1-2; D uncertain. The CDR3 totals 13 residues. The V gene's germline CDR1 is SGHRS and CDR2 YFSETQ. With 0 bases removed from V and 4 bases from J, the gap between germline ends came to 7 bases. The CDR3 here is CASSLEVGYGYTF. Here the CDR3 DNA reads TGCGCCAGCAGCTTGGAGGTGGGCTATGGCTACACCTTC.

V usage is TRBV5-5 and J usage is TRBJ1-6, with D maybe TRBD1 (5 bases). Germline V gene lookup returns CDR1 SGHKS and CDR2 YYEKEE (reference sequence). This CDR3 is built from 14 residues. Trimming stripped 2 bases from V and 10 bases from J, with 13 bases between. CDR3: CASSFVSPGSPLHF. The DNA for the CDR3 is TGTGCCAGCAGCTTTGTATCGCCAGGGTCACCCCTCCACTTT.

The rearrangement joins TRBV4-1 to TRBJ1-3; the D gene is possibly TRBD1 (6 bases). Per germline, CDR1 MGHRA and CDR2 YSYEKL. The CDR3 has 15 residues. Deletions cut 0 bases from V and 4 bases from J, with 10 bases between. The CDR3 region is CASSQEGGLGNTIYF. The CDR3, as DNA: TGCGCCAGCAGCCAAGAAGGGGGGTTAGGAAACACCATATATTTT.

The V gene is TRBV3-1 (or the pseudogene TRBV3-2), the J gene TRBJ2-2, with 9 bases lining up with TRBD2. The CDR3 spans 15 residues. V lost 6 bases to trimming and J lost 6 bases; unmatched junction nucleotides: 8. Germline V gives CDR1 LGHDT, CDR2 YNNKEL (reference sequence). DNA of the CDR3: TGTGCCAGCAGTCGGTCTAGCGGGGTATCCGGGGAGCTGTTTTTT. Its protein is CASSRSSGVSGELFF.

V is TRBV6-6 and J is TRBJ2-7, with D possibly matching TRBD1 (6 bases). V dropped 5 bases and J dropped 1 base, with 27 bases sitting between them. CDR3 length: 19 residues. CDR1 is MNHNY and CDR2 is SVGAGI in the germline V gene (reference sequence). DNA of the CDR3: TGTGCCAGCAGTCGGAACCTTCGACAGGCTCCGAATTATTCCTACGAGCAGTACGTC. Its protein is CASSRNLRQAPNYSYEQYV.

The rearrangement joins TRBV10-1 to TRBJ1-5; possibly TRBD1 for D (6 bases). Germline V lookup: CDR1 WNHNN, CDR2 SYGVQD (reference sequence). There are 12 residues in the CDR3. Trimming left V 7 bases short and J 7 bases short, with 11 bases between. The CDR3 here is CASKQGLQPQHF. The CDR3 bases are TGCGCCAGCAAACAGGGTTTACAGCCCCAGCATTTT.

This clone was observed a few times. The chain links TRBV7-9 to TRBJ2-2, with 9 bases lining up with TRBD1. V was clipped by 1 base and J by 6 bases; unmatched bases: 3. The CDR3 loop spans 15 amino acids. Germline CDR1 and CDR2: SEHNR and FQNEAQ (reference sequence). CDR3 bases: TGTGCCAGCAGCTTAGGGACAGGGGTGGCCGGGGAGCTGTTTTTT. This encodes CASSLGTGVAGELFF.

In its sample, this clone was seen a few times. The CDR3 region is CASSPGTVTLEAFF. The CDR3 bases are TGTGCCAGCTCACCAGGGACAGTTACACTTGAAGCTTTCTTT. The chain employs TRBV18 and TRBJ1-1; 7 bases agree with TRBD1. Germline V gene sequence: CDR1 KGHSH, CDR2 LQKENI. With 2 bases clipped from V and 7 bases from J, the junction kept 7 bases outside the gene matches. CDR3 length: 14 residues.

The CDR3 bases are TGTGCCAGCAGTTACTCGATGGCAGTCTCTGGAAACACCATATATTTT. Translating gives CASSYSMAVSGNTIYF. The chain combines TRBV6-5 with TRBJ1-3; the D is unclear. Germline V CDR1 and CDR2: MNHEY, SVGAGI. The V and J ends lost 0 bases and 0 bases respectively, with 9 bases between them. The CDR3 totals 16 residues.

The gene calls are TRBV7-9 and TRBJ2-5; D unclear. V was clipped by 1 base and J by 2 bases, with 5 bases between them. Germline V gene data show CDR1 as SEHNR and CDR2 as FQNEAQ (reference sequence). The CDR3 covers 13 residues. CDR3 protein: CASSLERQETQYF. CDR3 DNA sequence: TGTGCCAGCAGCTTAGAGCGTCAAGAGACCCAGTACTTC.

V usage is TRBV7-3 and J usage is TRBJ1-3; the D gene is possibly TRBD1 (5 bases). CDR3 size: 13 residues. V lost 5 bases and J 6 bases, leaving 11 bases between the germline ends. CDR1 is SGHTA, CDR2 FQGTGA, per germline. The chain's CDR3 is CASSRSRENTIYF. The CDR3 DNA reads TGTGCCAGCAGCCGTAGCAGGGAAAACACCATATATTTT.

The chain carries TRBV5-1 and TRBJ1-4; D remains unclear. The CDR3 consists of 17 residues. V lost 4 bases and J lost 4, with 20 bases in between. Germline CDR1 SGHRS, CDR2 YFSETQ. The CDR3 loop is CASSPRSPANFNEKLFF. As DNA, the CDR3 is TGCGCCAGCAGCCCCCGCTCGCCAGCCAACTTTAATGAAAAACTGTTTTTT.

This clone was detected only a few times. J is TRBJ2-2 and V is TRBV28; the D is unclear. V was trimmed by 3 bases and J by 5 bases, leaving 7 bases between them. From germline, CDR1 is MDHEN and CDR2 SYDVKM. This CDR3 is 13 amino acids long. The CDR3 nucleotides are TGTGCCAGCAGTTTCCTGGGAACCGGGGAGCTGTTTTTT. Protein sequence: CASSFLGTGELFF.